This TCR beta chain is drawn from a study of glioma-infiltrating T cells after dendritic cell vaccination. Clones were sequenced by immunoSEQ multiplex PCR, and TCRdb holds only the in-frame ones, with some missing. The sample gives some 38,000 clones, just under 85% of which show up once; over 6.5% is in the top ten. V gave up 4 bases and J gave up 6 bases; unmatched junction bases: 10. Germline V lookup: CDR1 SGHNT, CDR2 YYREEE (reference sequence). The CDR3 is 14 residues long. The chain links TRBV5-4 to TRBJ2-7; TRBD1 matches at 7 bases. The clonotype comes from a human donor with glioblastoma. The sample was blood, taken before dendritic cell vaccination. The CDR3 here is CASSHPTGLGEQYF. In DNA, the CDR3 is TGTGCCAGCAGCCATCCGACAGGGCTAGGCGAGCAGTACTTC.